Shown below are 9 T cell receptor beta chains from a single sample sequenced in a study of T-cell memory formation after mild COVID-19. MiXCR, run by TCRdb on the 5' RACE reads, gives a single entry per CDR3 protein. The repertoire holds under 250,000 distinct CDR3 sequences, with around 30% as singletons. Sequenced sample: PBMCs or a T cell subset sorted from them (not recorded which). These TCRs come from an adult woman who had mild COVID-19 (a few samples of this study predate the infection). Cell type and time point are not known.

The chain couples TRBV7-8 to TRBJ2-1, with 7 nucleotides matching TRBD2. The CDR3 is made up of 19 amino acids. The ends lost 4 bases at V and 0 bases at J; junction bases unmatched: 15. CDR1 SGHVS and CDR2 FQNEAQ come from the germline V gene. CDR3 nucleotide sequence: TGTGCCAGCAGCTCCCTCCTTATCGCGCGGGAGAACTCCTACAATGAGCAGTTCTTC. Its protein product is CASSSLLIARENSYNEQFF.

The J gene is TRBJ1-2, the V gene TRBV5-6; no clear D. Trimming stripped 0 bases from V and 8 bases from J, with 14 bases between. Germline-derived CDR1 and CDR2 are SGHDT and YYEEEE. This CDR3 spans 14 amino acids. Here the CDR3 DNA reads TGTGCCAGCAGCTTGGCCGCCACACGGGGAGGCTACACCTTC. As protein: CASSLAATRGGYTF.

The CDR3: CASSLVHSGANVLTF. For the CDR3, the DNA is TGTGCCAGCAGTTTAGTCCACTCTGGGGCCAACGTCCTGACTTTC. The rearrangement joins TRBV27 to TRBJ2-6, with D unresolved. Trimming cost V 2 bases and J 0 bases, with 5 bases left between them. Germline CDR1 and CDR2: MNHEY and SMNVEV (reference sequence). The CDR3 spans 15 residues.

The chain employs TRBV4-3 and TRBJ1-1, with 10 positions matching TRBD1. CDR1 and CDR2 (germline): LGHNA, YSLEER. This CDR3 has 15 amino acids. Unmatched junction bases numbered 6, after V lost 0 bases and J lost 8 bases. The CDR3 region has the DNA TGCGCCAGCAGCCAAGATTATGGACAGGGGGTAGAAGCTTTCTTT. Its protein product is CASSQDYGQGVEAFF.

J is TRBJ2-3 and V is TRBV11-2; 12 bases are a match to TRBD2. CDR3 length: 18 amino acids. V shed 5 bases and J 0 bases; nucleotides not matched to a gene: 9. CDR1 and CDR2 from the germline V gene are SGHAT and FQNNGV. CDR3 sequence (DNA): TGTGCCAGCAGCGATCCGGGACTAGCGGGTTCTAGCACAGATACGCAGTATTTT. As protein: CASSDPGLAGSSTDTQYF.

The sample holds a few counts of this clonotype. This rearrangement joins TRBV5-1 to TRBJ2-3; D uncertain. Germline V gene lookup returns CDR1 SGHRS and CDR2 YFSETQ. The CDR3 is 13 residues long. Trimming pared 4 bases from V and 0 bases from J, leaving 6 bases between. The CDR3 DNA is TGCGCCAGCAGCCGACGTAGCACAGATACGCAGTATTTT. Translated, it gives CASSRRSTDTQYF.

This clonotype was seen more than once but under ten times. The rearrangement joins TRBV7-2 to TRBJ1-6; D is uncertain. The CDR3 extends over 14 amino acids. Germline-derived CDR1 and CDR2 are SGHTA and FQGNSA. The V gene lost 1 base and the J gene lost 9 bases, with 10 bases spanning the gap. CDR3 region: CASSLGGLGSPLHF. CDR3 nucleotides: TGTGCCAGCAGCTTAGGAGGACTCGGTTCACCCCTCCACTTT.

This clonotype has more than one count but fewer than ten. The CDR3 spells CASSLKGGSGAETQYF. The CDR3, as DNA: TGTGCCAGTAGTCTCAAAGGCGGGAGTGGTGCGGAGACCCAGTACTTC. V usage is TRBV19 and J usage is TRBJ2-5; 7 bases are shared with TRBD2. Germline V gives CDR1 LNHDA, CDR2 SQIVND (reference sequence). After removal of 5 bases from V and 5 bases from J, the junction contained 14 bases not matched to a gene. The CDR3 loop spans 16 amino acids. Filled out from reference TRBV19 and TRBJ2-5, the complete variable domain reads DGGITQSPKYLFRKEGQNVTLSCEQNLNHDAMYWYRQDPGQGLRLIYYSQIVNDFQKGDIAEGYSVSREKKESFPLTVTSAQKNPTAFYLCASSLKGGSGAETQYFGPGTRLLVL.

This clonotype has only a few counts. V and J are TRBV29-1 and TRBJ2-5, with D perhaps TRBD1 or TRBD2 (5 bases each). Trimming took off 3 bases at V and 2 bases at J, with 10 bases between the two ends. The CDR3 covers 13 residues. Germline loops: CDR1 SQVTM, CDR2 ANQGSEA. The DNA for the CDR3 is TGCAGCGTTGATTCGGGGCAGCAAGAGACCCAGTACTTC. This codes for CSVDSGQQETQYF. The variable domain in full, with the rest retrieved from reference TRBV29-1 and TRBJ2-5, is SAVISQKPSRDICQRGTSLTIQCQVDSQVTMMFWYRQQPGQSLTLIATANQGSEATYESGFVIDKFPISRPNLTFSTLTVSNMSPEDSSIYLCSVDSGQQETQYFGPGTRLLVL.